This TCR beta chain was identified during a study of blood T cell repertoires in COVID-19. The CDR3 is 16 residues long. CDR1 SGHVS and CDR2 FQNEAQ come from the germline V gene. The trim removed 5 bases at V and 5 bases at J, leaving 12 bases unmatched. This clone was observed a single time. Participants spanned ages about 18 to 95 years and resided in 20 to 30 US areas. Clinical histories supplied by participants themselves formed the basis of cohort assignment. In the authors' workflow: Amplifying reference gene primers gave estimates of nucleated cell counts. Assay used: immunoSEQ multiplex PCR; TCRdb lists only in-frame clones, some missing. That table gives V, J and clone size, and the DNA gave D and trimming. The sample has 300,000 to 400,000 clones, 75% to 90% seen once.

This TCR derives from a woman aged 30 to 39 who had been exposed to COVID-19. Sequenced input: PBMCs or T cells enriched from blood (not recorded which). The genes are TRBV7-8 and TRBJ1-2, with 9 bases that match TRBD1. CDR3 region: CASSAGVGTGFYGYTF. The CDR3 DNA is TGTGCCAGCAGCGCAGGGGTTGGGACAGGGTTTTATGGCTACACCTTC.